One sample yielded the 22 T cell receptor beta chains listed below, sequenced in a study of response to subunit inactivated influenza vaccine. From the RT-PCR reads, TCRdb called clonotypes with MiXCR, one entry per CDR3 protein. The sample records roughly 780,000 distinct CDR3 sequences, around 18% being singletons. The sequences come from PBMCs from blood, collected roughly 5 days after vaccination. The receptor source for this set is a man aged 50-60 years who received an inactivated influenza vaccine.

This clonotype appeared a few times. The genes are TRBV15 and TRBJ2-1; D is perhaps TRBD2 (6 bases). The CDR3 has 16 residues. Per germline, CDR1 LNHNV and CDR2 YYDKDF (reference sequence). V lost 0 bases and J 4 bases, leaving 13 bases between the germline ends. Here the CDR3 reads CATSRDSTSGYNEQFF. In nucleotides, the CDR3 is TGTGCCACCAGCAGAGACTCGACTAGTGGTTACAATGAGCAGTTCTTC.

This clonotype showed up just a few times. The CDR3 region is CASSYSTGLQSYNEQFF. The CDR3, as DNA: TGTGCCAGCAGTTACTCCACGGGGCTTCAGTCCTACAATGAGCAGTTCTTC. The J gene is TRBJ2-1, the V gene TRBV6-2 or TRBV6-3; D tentatively fits TRBD1 or TRBD2 (5 bases each). The CDR3 totals 17 residues. V lost 0 bases, J lost 1 base, and 13 bases lay in between. The germline V gene encodes CDR1 MNHEY and CDR2 SVGEGT.

The table lists this clonotype with a few counts. This chain connects TRBV7-9 to TRBJ2-3; no firm D call. V was cut by 6 bases and J by 2 bases, with 18 bases left in between. This CDR3 comprises 16 residues. CDR1 and CDR2 from the germline V gene are SEHNR and FQNEAQ (reference sequence). The CDR3 bases are TGTGCCAGCAGACCCGACCGCGGACGGAACACAGATACGCAGTATTTT. This encodes CASRPDRGRNTDTQYF. Full variable domain (rest looked up from reference TRBV7-9 and TRBJ2-3): DTGVSQNPRHKITKRGQNVTFRCDPISEHNRLYWYRQTLGQGPEFLTYFQNEAQLEKSRLLSDRFSAERPKGSFSTLEIQRTEQGDSAMYLCASRPDRGRNTDTQYFGPGTRLTVL.

This clonotype was seen a few times. The V and J genes are TRBV5-1 and TRBJ1-6; TRBD1 matches at 7 bases. Germline values: CDR1 SGHRS, CDR2 YFSETQ. The V and J ends lost 4 bases and 7 bases, in that order; junction bases with no gene match: 8. The CDR3 has 15 amino acids. In DNA, the CDR3 is TGCGCCAGCAGCCCGACAGGGAACGTAAATTCACCCCTCCACTTT. It translates to CASSPTGNVNSPLHF.

The rearrangement links TRBV29-1 to TRBJ1-1; D is undetermined. CDR1 is SQVTM and CDR2 is ANQGSEA in the germline V gene. Trimming shortened V by 6 bases and J by 0 bases, and 11 bases separated the two germline ends. The CDR3 extends over 13 amino acids. CDR3 DNA sequence: TGCAGCGTGAAAGTCCTTATGAACACTGAAGCTTTCTTT. This encodes CSVKVLMNTEAFF.

The genes are TRBV10-3 and TRBJ2-7; 7 bases align to TRBD1. Germline V gives CDR1 ENHRY, CDR2 SYGVKD. The CDR3 sequence is 14 residues long. Trimming took 2 bases from V and 6 from J; bases not matched to a gene: 7. The CDR3 region is CAISEEGRGIEQYF. CDR3 bases: TGTGCCATCAGTGAGGAGGGCAGGGGGATCGAGCAGTACTTC.

The chain has TRBV5-1 and TRBJ1-1; D is possibly TRBD1 (5 bases). Germline assignment: CDR1 SGHRS and CDR2 YFSETQ. The CDR3 sequence is 15 residues long. The germline V and J ends were trimmed by 0 bases and 0 bases, with 9 bases remaining between them. The CDR3 reads CASSLGGHLNTEAFF. CDR3 in DNA: TGCGCCAGCAGCTTGGGTGGACACTTGAACACTGAAGCTTTCTTT.

This clonotype was seen only a few times. The V and J genes are TRBV20-1 and TRBJ1-1; a possible D gene is TRBD1 (5 bases). The CDR3 has 13 amino acids. Germline loops: CDR1 DFQATT, CDR2 SNEGSKA (reference sequence). V was shortened by 6 bases and J by 1 base, with 12 bases between the two germline ends. The CDR3 protein is CSATGTANTEAFF. CDR3 in DNA: TGCAGTGCAACCGGGACGGCGAACACTGAAGCTTTCTTT.

About this clonotype: A read error may explain this, as a much larger clone is one base away. The chain links TRBV5-5 to TRBJ2-2; maybe TRBD2 (6 bases). CDR3 length: 14 amino acids. The V gene lost 4 bases and the J gene lost 9 bases, with 16 bases spanning the gap. Germline V gene sequence: CDR1 SGHKS, CDR2 YYEKEE (reference sequence). The CDR3 coding sequence is TGTGCCAGCAGCCAGGACTACTCAACCTGGGAGCTGTTTTTT. This codes for CASSQDYSTWELFF.

This clonotype was counted only a few times. V is TRBV20-1 and J is TRBJ2-7, with D uncertain. With 0 bases removed from V and 2 bases from J, the gap between germline ends came to 14 bases. The CDR3 is 15 residues long. Germline loops: CDR1 DFQATT, CDR2 SNEGSKA (reference sequence). CDR3 region: CSARDLNTITYEQYF. As DNA, the CDR3 is TGCAGTGCTAGAGATCTCAACACTATAACCTACGAGCAGTACTTC.

The gene calls are TRBV12-3 or TRBV12-4 and TRBJ2-2; 7 bases are shared with TRBD1. The trim removed 7 bases at V and 6 bases at J, leaving 8 bases unmatched. CDR3 length: 14 amino acids. The CDR3: CASTIGTAPGELFF. The CDR3 region has the DNA TGTGCCAGCACAATCGGGACAGCCCCCGGGGAGCTGTTTTTT.

The chain carries TRBV20-1 and TRBJ1-2; no clear D gene. Trimming removed 5 bases from V and 4 bases from J, with 14 bases in between. Germline V gene lookup returns CDR1 DFQATT and CDR2 SNEGSKA (reference sequence). The CDR3 has 13 residues. CDR3: CSAPVEGPYGYTF. The CDR3 nucleotides are TGCAGTGCTCCAGTGGAGGGCCCCTATGGCTACACCTTC.

This clonotype was detected ten times or more. The chain is built from TRBV29-1 and TRBJ1-1, with D uncertain. V was cut by 4 bases and J by 0 bases, with 9 bases left in between. This CDR3 is built from 13 residues. CDR1 SQVTM and CDR2 ANQGSEA come from the germline V gene. The CDR3 DNA follows: TGCAGCGTTGTCAGCCAGCTGAACACTGAAGCTTTCTTT. This gives the protein CSVVSQLNTEAFF.

This clonotype has more than one count but fewer than ten. The CDR3 DNA is TGTGCCAGCACCCCGACGCATGGCCCCGACGAGCAGTACTTC. Encoded protein: CASTPTHGPDEQYF. The chain joins TRBV6-1 to TRBJ2-7; D not certain. CDR3 length equals 14 residues. Per germline, CDR1 MNHNS and CDR2 SASEGT. Between the trimmed V and J ends, which lost 7 bases and 5 bases, there was a span of 18 bases.

This clonotype was observed at least ten times. The genes are TRBV29-1 and TRBJ2-3; D unresolved. The CDR3 has 12 residues. Germline V gene data show CDR1 as SQVTM and CDR2 as ANQGSEA. Trimming took off 4 bases at V and 5 bases at J, with 10 bases between the two ends. The DNA for the CDR3 is TGCAGCGTTGGTCGGATCGGAGATACGCAGTATTTT. Encoded protein: CSVGRIGDTQYF.

This clonotype was seen a handful of times. The chain links TRBV4-3 to TRBJ2-7; 9 bases match TRBD1. The germline gives CDR1 LGHNA, CDR2 YSLEER. The ends lost 2 bases at V and 2 bases at J; junction bases unmatched: 7. The CDR3 length is 16 residues. The CDR3 DNA follows: TGCGCCAGCAGCCAATATTTGACAGGGGGAACCTACGAGCAGTACTTC. It encodes CASSQYLTGGTYEQYF.

This clonotype was seen more than once but under ten times. As DNA, the CDR3 is TGTGCCAGCAGCTTAGAGTCCGGGTTTGGGGAGACCCAGTACTTC. Its translation: CASSLESGFGETQYF. The gene calls are TRBV7-9 and TRBJ2-5; D gene unclear. This CDR3 comprises 15 residues. CDR1 SEHNR and CDR2 FQNEAQ come from the germline V gene (reference sequence). V lost 1 base and J lost 5, with 14 bases in between.

This clonotype has only a few counts. The chain uses TRBV6-6 and TRBJ1-5; 8 nucleotides match TRBD1. The CDR3 totals 13 residues. The germline gives CDR1 MNHNY, CDR2 SVGAGI (reference sequence). The junction had 5 bases not matched to a gene; V was cut back by 5 bases and J by 8 bases. The CDR3, as DNA: TGTGCCAGCAGTGCTCAGGGGGCCGAGCCCCAGCATTTT. Its translation: CASSAQGAEPQHF.

The chain uses TRBV3-1 and TRBJ1-5, with 7 positions matching TRBD1. Germline trimming cut 3 bases from V and 2 bases from J; bases unmatched to any gene: 4. CDR1 is LGHDT, CDR2 YNNKEL, per germline (reference sequence). The CDR3 extends over 15 amino acids. CDR3 loop: CASSHGGTGNQPQHF. The DNA of the CDR3 is TGTGCCAGCAGCCACGGTGGGACAGGCAATCAGCCCCAGCATTTT.

The rearrangement links TRBV6-1 to TRBJ2-5; a weak D match, TRBD2 (6 bases). Germline V gene lookup returns CDR1 MNHNS and CDR2 SASEGT. V was shortened by 7 bases and J by 6 bases, with 15 bases between the two germline ends. The CDR3 is 13 residues long. As DNA, the CDR3 is TGTGCCAGCACCCCGGGAGCCCAGAAGACCCAGTACTTC. Its translation: CASTPGAQKTQYF.

This chain links TRBV4-2 with TRBJ1-2; weak D call: TRBD1 (6 bases). The CDR3 extends over 15 amino acids. V dropped 5 bases and J dropped 0 bases, with 13 bases sitting between them. CDR1 and CDR2 from the germline V gene are LGHNA and YNFKEQ. The CDR3 nucleotides read TGTGCCAGCAGCGGAGGGGGATCAGCTAACTATGGCTACACCTTC. Translated: CASSGGGSANYGYTF.

This clonotype was detected only a few times. The chain recombines TRBV28 with TRBJ2-3; no clear D. This CDR3 comprises 14 residues. CDR1 and CDR2 (germline): MDHEN, SYDVKM. The V gene lost 2 bases and the J gene lost 2 bases, with 8 bases spanning the gap. CDR3 coding DNA: TGTGCCAGCAGTTTACCGCAGCTCACAGATACGCAGTATTTT. Amino acids: CASSLPQLTDTQYF. The whole variable domain, remainder taken from reference TRBV28 and TRBJ2-3, is DVKVTQSSRYLVKRTGEKVFLECVQDMDHENMFWYRQDPGLGLRLIYFSYDVKMKEKGDIPEGYSVSREKKERFSLILESASTNQTSMYLCASSLPQLTDTQYFGPGTRLTVL.